This TCR beta chain is from a study of T cells in tumors after PD-1 blockade. Study background: Patients had no prior checkpoint blockade, systemic immunosuppressants, or anti-cancer therapy within 4 weeks. Daily vismodegib 150 mg continued in a subset of anti-PD-1-treated patients.

The study, taken as a whole, reports: Approximately 41% of tumor TCR clonotypes were also found in blood.

Template: tumor biopsy or peripheral blood genomic DNA, about 616-6,004 ng per sample. After removal of 1 base from V and 4 bases from J, the junction contained 7 bases not matched to a gene. The CDR3 is 16 residues long. Germline V gives CDR1 SGHRS, CDR2 YFSETQ. Produced via immunoSEQ multiplex PCR; TCRdb's table is partial and in-frame only. The repertoire consists of tens of thousands of clones, with 79% occurring once and the leading ten covering around 15%. As for this clone: The antigen remains unidentified.

The material was PBMCs, obtained before anti-PD-1 treatment. The chain employs TRBV5-1 and TRBJ2-7; 11 nucleotides line up with TRBD2. The sequence was obtained from a human donor with basal cell carcinoma. CDR3 sequence: CASSLPSGRMLYEQYF. CDR3 coding DNA: TGCGCCAGCAGCTTGCCTAGCGGGAGGATGTTATACGAGCAGTACTTC.